These T cell receptor beta chains were read from a single sample in a study of low-dose radiotherapy and immunotherapy resistance in tumors. TCRdb reanalysed the reads using MiXCR and keeps one entry per CDR3 protein. Of about 91,000 distinct CDR3 sequences in the sample, 20% are singletons; the top ten hold roughly 12%. This sample comprised PBMCs, obtained after low-dose radiotherapy plus immunotherapy. The receptors originated from a female donor with ovarian cancer. Both conserved end residues are part of each CDR3. D genes are given only for firm matches. The size entry is marked missing in some rows and otherwise reads once, few, many or a size class.

>TRBJ2-2|TRBD1|many|TRBV12-5
TGTGCTAGTGGTTTGATCGGGACAGGGAAGGGCACCGGGGAGCTGTTTTTT
CASGLIGTGKGTGELFF
>TRBJ2-5|-|many|TRBV5-1
TGCGCCAGCGGAGCTTGGGTAGACGCCGGGCAAGAGACCCAGTACTTC
CASGAWVDAGQETQYF
>TRBJ2-7|TRBD2|many|TRBV29-1
TGCAGCGTTGAGGGGACTAGCGGGAGCTCCTACGAGCAGTACTTC
CSVEGTSGSSYEQYF
>TRBJ2-1|-|many|TRBV6-4
TGTGCCAGCAGTGACCATATAAGCGATGAGCAGTTCTTC
CASSDHISDEQFF
>TRBJ1-2|-|many|TRBV29-1
TGCAGCGTTGTAACAGTAGCTAACTATGGCTACACCTTC
CSVVTVANYGYTF
>TRBJ2-3|-|many|TRBV6-2/TRBV6-3
TGTGCCAGCAGTTACGGATATACCAGAGGGAGTTTT
CASSYGYTRGSF
>TRBJ2-1|TRBD2|many|TRBV29-1
TGCAGCGCTGTAGCGGGAGCGGGTCTGATCAATGAGCAGTTCTTC
CSAVAGAGLINEQFF
>TRBJ2-1|TRBD1|many|TRBV19
TGTGCCAGTAGTATTATAGGAGGACAGGTGGCGTTCTTC
CASSIIGGQVAFF
>TRBJ2-7|-|medium-sized|TRBV6-6
TGTGCCAGCAGTTACGGGGGTTGGAACGAGCAGTACTTC
CASSYGGWNEQYF
>TRBJ2-7|TRBD1|many|TRBV29-1
TGCAGCGTTGAAGCCGGACAGGGTTTGGGCTCCTACGAGCAGTACTTC
CSVEAGQGLGSYEQYF
>TRBJ2-3|TRBD2|many|TRBV20-1
TGCAGTGCTATTCGGACTAGCGGCACAGATACGCAGTATTTT
CSAIRTSGTDTQYF
>TRBJ1-2|TRBD1|-|TRBV6-2/TRBV6-3
TGTGCCAGCAGTGAAGCGGACAGGGAGGACTATGGCTACACCTTC
CASSEADREDYGYTF
>TRBJ2-1|TRBD1|many|TRBV24-1
TGTGCCACCAGTGACCAGGACAGGGTCCTCCACAATGAGCAGTTCTTC
CATSDQDRVLHNEQFF
>TRBJ2-1|TRBD1|many|TRBV6-2/TRBV6-3
TGTGCCAGCAGTTACGGGACAGGGGTGGGCAATGAGCAGTTCTTC
CASSYGTGVGNEQFF
>TRBJ1-2|TRBD1|many|TRBV4-1
TGCGCCAGCAGCCTCCAGACAGGGTCTGTCTATGGCTACACCTTC
CASSLQTGSVYGYTF
>TRBJ1-3|TRBD1|many|TRBV2
TGTGCCAGTGGACCCACTACAGGGGAGCCTGGAAACACCATATATTTT
CASGPTTGEPGNTIYF
>TRBJ1-2|TRBD1|many|TRBV29-1
TGCAGCGCGACCGGGACAGCAGCTAACTATGGCTACACCTTC
CSATGTAANYGYTF
>TRBJ1-5|-|-|TRBV30
TGTGCCTGGAGTGCCAGGGGAAGCAATCAGCCCCAGCATTTT
CAWSARGSNQPQHF
>TRBJ1-1|TRBD1|many|TRBV20-1
TGCAGTGCTTCGCCCAACAGGGGTCGAACGGAAGCTTTCTTT
CSASPNRGRTEAFF
>TRBJ2-7|-|many|TRBV10-3
TGTGCCATCACCTCGACAGGTCTTGCCTACGAGCAGTACTTC
CAITSTGLAYEQYF
>TRBJ2-1|TRBD2|many|TRBV2
TGTGCCAGCAGTGGACTCAGCGGGGGGGCCAATGAGCAGTTCTTC
CASSGLSGGANEQFF
>TRBJ1-2|-|many|TRBV14
TGTGCCAGCAGCCAAGCGGGGGCAAGAACAACTTCCCCGCCCCTTAACTATGGCTACACCTTC
CASSQAGARTTSPPLNYGYTF
>TRBJ2-3|-|many|TRBV20-1
TGCAGTGCTAGTCCGGTCCCGGGGACAGATACGCAGTATTTT
CSASPVPGTDTQYF
>TRBJ2-1|TRBD2|many|TRBV12-3/TRBV12-4
TGTGCCAGCAGTTTACGACACTCCGAGACTAGCGGGGGGGCCCCAAGGGAGCAGTTCTTC
CASSLRHSETSGGAPREQFF
>TRBJ2-5|TRBD2|many|TRBV19
TGTGCCAGTAGCCCGAACGCACTAGCGGAAGAGACCCAGTACTTC
CASSPNALAEETQYF
>TRBJ1-2|-|many|TRBV5-1
TGCGCCAGCAGCCCAGACAGCACACCCAACTATGGCTACACCTTC
CASSPDSTPNYGYTF
>TRBJ2-3|-|few|TRBV7-2
TGTGCCAGCAGCTTAGGTTTTTCCCCGAGCACAGATACGCAGTATTTT
CASSLGFSPSTDTQYF
>TRBJ2-2|-|many|TRBV7-8
TGTGCCAGCAGCTTGGGCCATGTCGACACCGGGGAGCTGTTTTTT
CASSLGHVDTGELFF
>TRBJ2-7|-|many|TRBV20-1
TGCAGTGCTTACTCTTCAGGGCGGGCGTACGAGCAGTACTTC
CSAYSSGRAYEQYF
>TRBJ1-5|-|many|TRBV20-1
TGCAGTGCTAGAGCGGGCAGGCTCCCTAATCAGCCCCAGCATTTT
CSARAGRLPNQPQHF
>TRBJ1-1|-|many|TRBV30
TGTGCCTGGAGGACGGCGAACACTGAAGCTTTCTTT
CAWRTANTEAFF
>TRBJ2-7|TRBD1|-|TRBV20-1
TGCAGTACCTATACAGGGGACGAGCAGTACTTC
CSTYTGDEQYF
>TRBJ2-5|TRBD1|many|TRBV6-6
TGTGCCAGCAGTTACTCGGGACAGGGTTTGGAGACCCAGTACTTC
CASSYSGQGLETQYF
>TRBJ1-1|-|many|TRBV9
TGTGCCAGCAGCGTAGACGGCTCTGCCATTAACACTGAAGCTTTCTTT
CASSVDGSAINTEAFF
>TRBJ2-2|-|few|TRBV4-1
TGCGCCAGCAGCCGAGGTGTCCCCGGGGAGCTGTTTTTT
CASSRGVPGELFF
>TRBJ2-3|-|many|TRBV5-6
TGTGCCAGCAGCTTGTCACTCTACAGGAGCACAGATACGCAGTATTTT
CASSLSLYRSTDTQYF
>TRBJ2-1|TRBD1|many|TRBV5-6
TGTGCCAGCAGCAGGCCGGGACAGGGCGAGTTCTTC
CASSRPGQGEFF
>TRBJ2-5|TRBD1|many|TRBV19
TGTGCCAGTAGTATAGGGACAGGCCAAGAGACCCAGTACTTC
CASSIGTGQETQYF
>TRBJ2-5|-|few|TRBV19
TGTGCCAGTAGCCGGGAAACTCGAGAGACCCAGTACTTC
CASSRETRETQYF
>TRBJ2-7|-|many|TRBV27
TGTGCCAGCAGTCCGCGGACCCTCTACGAGCAGTACTTC
CASSPRTLYEQYF
>TRBJ2-2|-|few|TRBV5-5
TGTGCCAGCAGCGGGGTTCGGGGCACCGGGGAGCTGTTTTTT
CASSGVRGTGELFF
>TRBJ2-5|TRBD2|many|TRBV27
TGTGCCATTTCCCCGGGAGGCCGAGAGACCCAGTACTTC
CAISPGGRETQYF